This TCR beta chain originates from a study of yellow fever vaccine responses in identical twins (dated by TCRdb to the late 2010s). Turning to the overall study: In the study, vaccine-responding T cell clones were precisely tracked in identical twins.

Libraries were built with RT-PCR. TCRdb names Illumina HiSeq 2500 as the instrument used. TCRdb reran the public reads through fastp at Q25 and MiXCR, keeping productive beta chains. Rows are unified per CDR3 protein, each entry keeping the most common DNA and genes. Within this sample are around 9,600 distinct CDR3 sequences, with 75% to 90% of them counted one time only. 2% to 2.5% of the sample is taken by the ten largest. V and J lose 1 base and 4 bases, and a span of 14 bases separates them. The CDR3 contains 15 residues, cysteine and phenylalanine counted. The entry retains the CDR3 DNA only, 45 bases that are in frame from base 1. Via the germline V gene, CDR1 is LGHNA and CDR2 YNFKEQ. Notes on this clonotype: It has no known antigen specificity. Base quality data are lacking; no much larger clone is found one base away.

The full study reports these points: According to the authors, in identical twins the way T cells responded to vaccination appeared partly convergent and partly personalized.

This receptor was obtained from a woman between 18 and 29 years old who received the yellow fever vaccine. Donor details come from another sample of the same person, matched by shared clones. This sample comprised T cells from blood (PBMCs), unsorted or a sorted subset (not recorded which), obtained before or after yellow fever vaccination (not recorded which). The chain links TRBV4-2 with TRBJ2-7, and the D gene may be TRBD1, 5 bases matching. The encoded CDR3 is CASSQGTGGGYEQYF. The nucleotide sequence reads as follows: TGTGCCAGCAGCCAAGGTACAGGTGGTGGGTACGAGCAGTACTTC.